These 17 T cell receptor beta chains came from one sample sequenced in a study of shared clonotypes between healthy human individuals. The naive CD8 subset, CD45RO-negative cells positively selected for CCR7, excluded terminally differentiated effector memory CD45RA+ cells. Sequencing was performed with immunoSEQ multiplex PCR; in TCRdb, only in-frame clones are kept and a portion is missing. The table shows about 2 million clones, with around 96% occurring only once. What was sequenced was naive CD8+ T cells sorted from blood. These TCRs come from a man younger than 30 in good health.

J is TRBJ2-7 and V is TRBV29-1, with TRBD2 matching 9 bases. J gave up 4 bases and V 6 bases, and 7 bases lay outside the gene matches. Per the germline V gene, CDR1 is SQVTM and CDR2 is ANQGSEA. This CDR3 is built from 13 residues. CDR3 bases: TGCAGCGTAAAGCGGGGGGAGACATACGAGCAGTACTTC. This gives the protein CSVKRGETYEQYF.

The chain links TRBV10-2 to TRBJ2-1; 9 bases match TRBD2. The germline V gene has CDR1 WSHSY and CDR2 SAAADI. This CDR3 spans 15 amino acids. V lost 6 bases and J lost 7; bases outside the gene matches: 10. CDR3 sequence (DNA): TGCGCCAGCAGGGTAGCGGGAGAGGGGATAAATGAGCAGTTCTTC. Residues: CASRVAGEGINEQFF.

This clone has just one count. The V and J genes are TRBV15 and TRBJ2-5, with no clear D. Trimming shortened V by 0 bases and J by 5 bases, and 4 bases separated the two germline ends. The CDR3 sequence is 12 residues long. The germline V gene has CDR1 LNHNV and CDR2 YYDKDF (reference sequence). CDR3 sequence reads: CATSRDRETQYF. The CDR3 DNA reads as TGTGCCACCAGCAGAGATCGGGAGACCCAGTACTTC.

The chain carries TRBV7-9 and TRBJ1-6; D is possibly TRBD1 (5 bases). V dropped 1 base and J dropped 8 bases, with 12 bases sitting between them. The germline CDR1 and CDR2 sequences are SEHNR and FQNEAQ (reference sequence). The CDR3 runs 15 residues. CDR3 coding DNA: TGTGCCAGCAGCTTAGAGGGAGGGGAGGATTCACCCCTCCACTTT. It yields the protein CASSLEGGEDSPLHF.

The chain couples TRBV7-9 to TRBJ2-2, with 12 bases matching TRBD2. The germline CDR1 and CDR2 sequences are SEHNR and FQNEAQ (reference sequence). V gave up 5 bases and J gave up 5 bases; unmatched junction bases: 6. The CDR3 runs 16 residues. The CDR3 sequence: CASSDPTSGRTGELFF. CDR3 bases: TGTGCCAGCAGCGATCCGACTAGCGGGAGAACCGGGGAGCTGTTTTTT.

V is TRBV27 and J is TRBJ2-7; perhaps D is TRBD1 or TRBD2 (5 bases each). Trimming left V 4 bases short and J 1 base short, with 17 bases between. This CDR3 contains 16 residues. CDR1 and CDR2 (germline): MNHEY, SMNVEV (reference sequence). This CDR3 is CASSWSGAVASYEQYF. The CDR3 DNA reads as TGTGCCAGCAGTTGGTCCGGGGCCGTAGCTTCCTACGAGCAGTACTTC.

This chain uses TRBV7-9 with TRBJ2-1, with TRBD2 identical over 12 bases. This CDR3 is built from 16 residues. Germline lookup yields CDR1 SEHNR and CDR2 FQNEAQ (reference sequence). V shed 10 bases and J 9 bases; nucleotides not matched to a gene: 16. DNA of the CDR3: TGTGCCAACGAGCCCCCTCTAGCGGGGGGGCGATTTGAGCAGTTCTTC. Translating it yields CANEPPLAGGRFEQFF.

V gene TRBV10-1 combines with J gene TRBJ2-1; D is uncertain. The V end lost 2 bases, the J end lost 4 bases, and 3 bases lay between the germline ends. Germline V gives CDR1 WNHNN, CDR2 SYGVQD (reference sequence). CDR3 length: 12 amino acids. DNA for the CDR3: TGCGCCAGCAGTGAGAATTACAATGAGCAGTTCTTC. Translated: CASSENYNEQFF.

The chain recombines TRBV11-2 with TRBJ1-6; D is perhaps TRBD1 (6 bases). The ends were cut back, 5 bases at V and 11 bases at J, with 10 bases in the middle. The CDR3 has 12 residues. Germline V gene data show CDR1 as SGHAT and CDR2 as FQNNGV. CDR3 sequence: CASSMTGAPLHF. CDR3 DNA: TGTGCCAGCAGCATGACAGGAGCACCCCTCCACTTT.

This sequence joins TRBV6-1 and TRBJ2-7; tentatively, D is TRBD1 (5 bases). Germline CDR1 is MNHNS and CDR2 is SASEGT. V shed 1 base and J shed 5 bases, with 15 bases lying between them. This CDR3 has 15 residues. The CDR3 here is CASSEEEYPGNEQYF. In nucleotides, the CDR3 is TGTGCCAGCAGTGAAGAGGAATACCCAGGGAACGAGCAGTACTTC.

V and J are TRBV19 and TRBJ2-5; 9 bases agree with TRBD2. Trimming cost V 4 bases and J 4 bases; bases outside gene matches: 13. CDR3 length equals 17 residues. Germline assignment: CDR1 LNHDA and CDR2 SQIVND (reference sequence). The CDR3 nucleotides are TGTGCCAGTAGTAAGGCAACAGGACTAGCGCTCGGAGAGACCCAGTACTTC. It specifies CASSKATGLALGETQYF.

The chain combines TRBV2 with TRBJ1-1; no clear D. The V gene lost 1 base and the J gene lost 9 bases, with 12 bases spanning the gap. This CDR3 is built from 13 residues. Germline CDR1 reads SNHLY; CDR2 reads FYNNEI. The CDR3 DNA reads as TGTGCCAGCAGTGAAGATAACGTAGAAAAAGCTTTCTTT. Encoded protein: CASSEDNVEKAFF.

V usage is TRBV15 and J usage is TRBJ2-7; 12 nucleotides agree with TRBD1. Germline lookup yields CDR1 LNHNV and CDR2 YYDKDF (reference sequence). V dropped 0 bases and J dropped 6; count of bases not matched to a gene: 3. This CDR3 has 15 residues. The CDR3 protein is CATSRDRGQGAEQYF. DNA for the CDR3: TGTGCCACCAGCAGAGATCGGGGACAGGGGGCCGAGCAGTACTTC. The full variable domain, with the rest looked up from reference TRBV15 and TRBJ2-7, is DAMVIQNPRYQVTQFGKPVTLSCSQTLNHNVMYWYQQKSSQAPKLLFHYYDKDFNNEADTPDNFQSRRPNTSFCFLDIRSPGLGDTAMYLCATSRDRGQGAEQYFGPGTRLTVT.

This clone was counted a single time. This chain links TRBV7-9 with TRBJ2-3, with 11 bases matching TRBD2. Germline V gene lookup returns CDR1 SEHNR and CDR2 FQNEAQ (reference sequence). The CDR3 extends over 16 amino acids. The junction had 7 bases not matched to a gene; V was cut back by 5 bases and J by 3 bases. The CDR3 spells CASSETLAGVTDTQYF. CDR3 bases: TGTGCCAGCAGCGAAACACTAGCGGGAGTAACAGATACGCAGTATTTT.

The CDR3 loop is CATKYGGDTEAFF. The CDR3 DNA reads as TGTGCCACCAAGTATGGGGGAGACACTGAAGCTTTCTTT. V and J are TRBV28 and TRBJ1-1; D may be TRBD1 (5 bases). This CDR3 spans 13 amino acids. Germline V gene lookup returns CDR1 MDHEN and CDR2 SYDVKM. V shed 10 bases and J shed 3 bases, with 15 bases lying between them.

This clone has just one count. Within the sample, other DNA sequences also encode this same CDR3. The V and J genes are TRBV27 and TRBJ1-2, with D hard to call. The CDR3 spans 14 residues. Trimming cost V 3 bases and J 3 bases, with 11 bases left between them. Germline loops: CDR1 MNHEY, CDR2 SMNVEV (reference sequence). The CDR3 DNA is TGTGCCAGCAGTTTGCTTGGGAGCGACTATGGCTACACCTTC. Translation gives CASSLLGSDYGYTF.

The chain recombines TRBV7-9 with TRBJ1-4; the match to TRBD1 covers 7 bases. The junction had 17 bases not matched to a gene; V was cut back by 5 bases and J by 8 bases. The CDR3 covers 17 residues. Looked up from germline, CDR1 is SEHNR and CDR2 is FQNEAQ (reference sequence). The CDR3 here is CASSADRTSSLGEKLFF. In DNA form, the CDR3 reads TGTGCCAGCAGCGCGGACAGGACCTCTTCTCTGGGGGAAAAACTGTTTTTT.